This T cell receptor beta chain emerged from a study of CD8+CD57+ T cells in acquired aplastic anemia. Study-level information: The average for DNA from sorted CD4+ and CD8+ cells was 3.2 ug.

This CDR3 region has 15 residues. Germline V CDR1 and CDR2: MNHEY, SVGAGI. Trimming stripped 1 base from V and 7 bases from J, with 16 bases between. This clonotype was counted many times. Its antigen is undetermined. Overall study results and limits: Some 27 CD8+ CDR3 sequences were shared between patients and controls. Controls and patients did not differ significantly in CD8+ Simpson's diversity.

It was genomic DNA that served as the template for profiling TCR beta VDJ and CDR3. TCRdb used MiXCR to reprocess the reads, holding one entry per CDR3 protein. This sample has 250,000 to 350,000 distinct CDR3 sequences, with roughly 50% found just once. The sample was sorted CD4+, CD8+, or CD8+CD57+ T cells (not recorded which) from PBMCs. The sequence derives from a human donor with severe aplastic anemia or a healthy control (not recorded which). The chain employs TRBV6-5 and TRBJ1-1; perhaps TRBD1 as D (6 bases). Here the CDR3 DNA reads TGTGCCAGCAGTTACTTTGGGGGCGCGACTGGTGAAGCTTTCTTT. Protein: CASSYFGGATGEAFF.